The 13 T cell receptor beta chains listed next were all sequenced from one sample in a study of sequential checkpoint blockade in melanoma. TCRdb keeps only in-frame clones here, not all; method: immunoSEQ multiplex PCR. The sample comprises more than 9,000 clones, more than 60% of which are singletons, and about 12% rests with the top ten. Treatment here: randomized to nivolumab then ipilimumab (arm A) or the reverse (arm B). The specimen comprised CD8+ T cells sorted from blood (inferred from file names), sampled from a patient given nivolumab and ipilimumab in sequence. Receptors were obtained from a human donor with melanoma.

The chain couples TRBV7-6 to TRBJ1-3, with a weak D call TRBD1 (5 bases). This CDR3 contains 12 residues. V shed 10 bases and J shed 0 bases, with 7 bases lying between them. Germline V lookup: CDR1 SGHVS, CDR2 FNYEAQ. In nucleotides, the CDR3 is TGTGCCATCGGGGGCTCTGGAAACACCATATATTTT. Translation gives CAIGGSGNTIYF.

The CDR3: CASSLIHSDLYNEQFF. In DNA form, the CDR3 reads TGTGCCAGCAGTTTAATCCATAGCGACCTTTACAATGAGCAGTTCTTC. The chain has TRBV28 and TRBJ2-1; D may be TRBD2 (5 bases). Trimming shortened V by 2 bases and J by 4 bases, and 15 bases separated the two germline ends. Germline V gives CDR1 MDHEN, CDR2 SYDVKM. This CDR3 spans 16 amino acids.

The chain carries TRBV19 and TRBJ2-2; TRBD2 matches at 14 bases. From germline, CDR1 is LNHDA and CDR2 SQIVND (reference sequence). The CDR3 extends over 18 amino acids. V dropped 10 bases and J dropped 0; count of bases not matched to a gene: 10. The CDR3 region is CATHPPGLAGANTGELFF. The CDR3 DNA reads as TGTGCCACCCACCCTCCGGGACTAGCGGGGGCGAACACCGGGGAGCTGTTTTTT.

The chain carries TRBV27 and TRBJ2-3; 8 positions agree with TRBD1. J gave up 5 bases and V 6 bases, and 13 bases lay outside the gene matches. From germline, CDR1 is MNHEY and CDR2 SMNVEV (reference sequence). There are 16 residues in the CDR3. This CDR3 reads CASRTNPGQVGDTQYF. CDR3 DNA: TGTGCCAGCAGGACCAACCCGGGACAGGTTGGAGATACGCAGTATTTT.

The V call is TRBV2, the J call TRBJ2-7; D ambiguous. V gave up 5 bases and J gave up 5 bases, with 13 bases separating them. The CDR3 spans 13 residues. The germline V gene encodes CDR1 SNHLY and CDR2 FYNNEI. The CDR3 sequence is CASSQGRGNEQYF. The CDR3 nucleotides read TGTGCCAGCAGTCAAGGTCGAGGTAACGAGCAGTACTTC.

The V call is TRBV13, the J call TRBJ2-1; D remains unclear. The CDR3 runs 16 residues. V gave up 2 bases and J gave up 5 bases, with 16 bases separating them. Looked up from germline, CDR1 is PRHDT and CDR2 is FYEKMQ (reference sequence). This CDR3 is CASSLRGAHAHNEQFF. DNA for the CDR3: TGTGCCAGCAGCTTAAGAGGAGCCCACGCCCACAATGAGCAGTTCTTC.

The gene calls are TRBV2 and TRBJ2-3; 8 positions agree with TRBD1. Looked up from germline, CDR1 is SNHLY and CDR2 is FYNNEI. After removal of 8 bases from V and 2 bases from J, the junction contained 6 bases not matched to a gene. The CDR3 runs 14 residues. The CDR3 nucleotides are TGTGCCAGCGCTCCGGGACAGGTCACAGATACGCAGTATTTT. It specifies CASAPGQVTDTQYF. Combining the CDR3 with reference TRBV2 and TRBJ2-3 gives the whole variable domain EPEVTQTPSHQVTQMGQEVILRCVPISNHLYFYWYRQILGQKVEFLVSFYNNEISEKSEIFDDQFSVERPDGSNFTLKIRSTKLEDSAMYFCASAPGQVTDTQYFGPGTRLTVL.

The V gene is TRBV2, the J gene TRBJ2-7; TRBD2 agrees at 9 bases. The CDR3 totals 12 residues. Germline V gene lookup returns CDR1 SNHLY and CDR2 FYNNEI. Unmatched junction bases numbered 4, after V lost 10 bases and J lost 3 bases. DNA for the CDR3: TGTGCCATTACGACTAGCGGCTACGAGCAGTACTTC. It translates to CAITTSGYEQYF.

The V and J genes are TRBV7-9 and TRBJ1-1; D is perhaps TRBD1 (5 bases). CDR1 and CDR2 from the germline V gene are SEHNR and FQNEAQ (reference sequence). The CDR3 consists of 14 residues. The V end was cut by 7 bases, the J end by 3 bases, with 15 bases between. Here the CDR3 DNA reads TGTGCCAGCACCCCCCCGGGGGGACACACTGAAGCTTTCTTT. Translation: CASTPPGGHTEAFF.

The rearrangement uses TRBV2 and TRBJ2-5; TRBD1 might be the D (6 bases). The assigned J gene may be wrong: the sequence end matches TRBJ2-7 better. Germline V gene lookup returns CDR1 SNHLY and CDR2 FYNNEI. The CDR3 spans 15 residues. The CDR3 DNA follows: TGTGCCAGCAGTCCCGGACAGATAAGCTCCTACGAGCAGTACTTC. The encoded protein is CASSPGQISSYEQYF.

This rearrangement joins TRBV7-9 to TRBJ1-2; tentatively, D is TRBD1 (5 bases). CDR1 is SEHNR, CDR2 FQNEAQ, per germline (reference sequence). The CDR3 extends over 16 amino acids. V lost 4 bases, J lost 2 bases, and 17 bases lay in between. The CDR3: CASSSGGGNPNYGYTF. The DNA for the CDR3 is TGTGCCAGCAGCTCCGGCGGGGGGAATCCAAACTATGGCTACACCTTC. Drawing the rest from reference TRBV7-9 and TRBJ1-2, the complete variable domain is DTGVSQNPRHKITKRGQNVTFRCDPISEHNRLYWYRQTLGQGPEFLTYFQNEAQLEKSRLLSDRFSAERPKGSFSTLEIQRTEQGDSAMYLCASSSGGGNPNYGYTFGSGTRLTVV.

V and J are TRBV27 and TRBJ1-1; D remains ambiguous. The CDR3 runs to 14 residues. V dropped 1 base and J dropped 1 base, with 7 bases sitting between them. Germline lookup yields CDR1 MNHEY and CDR2 SMNVEV (reference sequence). The CDR3 DNA follows: TGTGCCAGCAGTTTATTGGGAGGGAACACTGAAGCTTTCTTT. Residues: CASSLLGGNTEAFF.

The rearrangement uses TRBV28 and TRBJ2-1; 7 bases align to TRBD1. Losses at the gene ends were 5 bases for V and 5 bases for J; bases not matched to a gene: 9. Germline CDR1 MDHEN, CDR2 SYDVKM. This CDR3 region has 15 residues. The CDR3 coding sequence is TGTGCCAGCAGTGTCGAACAGGGGATTGACAATGAGCAGTTCTTC. This translates into CASSVEQGIDNEQFF.